These T cell receptor beta chains were read from a single sample in a study of beta chain features in type 1 diabetes. TCRdb keeps only in-frame clones here, not all; method: immunoSEQ multiplex PCR. Of 430,000 or so clones in the sample, roughly an eighth were seen once. Sequences were obtained from naive CD4+ T cells from blood. These receptors all stem from a woman younger than 35 in good health. The conserved cysteine and the conserved F or W are not part of the CDR3 here.

>TRBV7-3|TRBJ2-1
ASSRWGGTGRNEQF
>TRBV29-1|TRBJ1-1
SVTSRGHAEAF
>TRBV18|TRBJ2-1
ASSPPSGGAYNEQF
>TRBV2|TRBJ2-3
ASSVDITSTDTQY
>TRBV7-9|TRBJ2-6
ASPRGTSGANVLT
>TRBV7-9|TRBJ1-1
ASSPGTGISEAF
>TRBV12-5|TRBJ2-1
ASGLAPGTGNEQF
>TRBV7-9|TRBJ1-2
ASSLGTNYGYT
>TRBV7-6|TRBJ1-2
ASSPGRELYGYT
>TRBV7-2|TRBJ2-1
ASSLGRGAQNEQF
>TRBV7-2|TRBJ2-4
ASSSTGGENIQY
>TRBV27|TRBJ1-3
ASSSTGTSGNTIY
>TRBV7-3|TRBJ2-3
ASSLRGRVGTDTQY
>TRBV7-2|TRBJ2-7
ASSSGSPYEQY
>TRBV18|TRBJ1-5
ASSPDPGRKPQH
>TRBV9|TRBJ2-7
ASSVDLDGEQY
>TRBV9|TRBJ2-1
ASSVGGFSRNEQF
>TRBV13|TRBJ2-1
ASSLALYEQF
>TRBV7-8|TRBJ2-4
ASSRLGTVRLAKNIQY
>TRBV5-1|TRBJ2-7
ASSLEWTGLDEQY
>TRBV6-5|TRBJ2-1
ASRKSSYNEQF
>TRBV30|TRBJ2-7
AWSVGLSTYEQY
>TRBV20-1|TRBJ2-7
SVGGPSEQY
>TRBV7-2|TRBJ2-7
ASTRDRGFYEQY
>TRBV30|TRBJ2-7
AWSLGTGIEQY
>TRBV6-5|TRBJ2-1
ASSSLSSYNEQF
>TRBV29-1|TRBJ2-1
SVRDTLYNEQF
>TRBV7-2|TRBJ2-5
ASSPTARGGETQY
>TRBV18|TRBJ2-7
ASSPPEKWSGEQY
>TRBV5-6|TRBJ1-2
ASSRDRSLYGYT
>TRBV18|TRBJ2-3
ASSSSQTTTDTQY
>TRBV2|TRBJ2-5
ASKGWQGETQY
>TRBV5-6|TRBJ2-5
ASSFLDGSLKTQY
>TRBV28|TRBJ2-2
ASSLGAAVGELF
>TRBV6-5|TRBJ1-1
ASRRPGAEAF
>TRBV9|TRBJ2-1
ASSVGSRVGEQF
>TRBV25-1|TRBJ2-1
ASSELGGNNEQF
>TRBV30|TRBJ1-4
AWSADLVNEKLF
>TRBV6-5|TRBJ2-1
ASSYVLGNEQF
>TRBV2|TRBJ2-1
ASSESHEQF